The sequence of this T cell receptor beta chain was determined in a study of T cells after yellow fever vaccination. This clonotype has only a few counts. The CDR3 spans 18 residues. The V gene's germline CDR1 is LGHNA and CDR2 YNFKEQ. V lost 5 bases, J lost 1 base, and 8 bases stayed unmatched. MiXCR, run by TCRdb on the 5' RACE reads, gives a single entry per CDR3 protein. The profile shows about 340,000 distinct CDR3 sequences, 7.5% to 9% of them singletons. The source material was PBMCs, sampled on the day of the first yellow fever vaccination. This chain joins TRBV4-2 and TRBJ2-1; 13 bases agree with TRBD2. This TCR came from a man aged 18-30 years who received the YFV17D yellow fever vaccine. The DNA for the CDR3 is TGTGCCAGCAGCGCGGGACTAGCGGGGTTAATTTCCTACAATGAGCAGTTCTTC. It is translated as CASSAGLAGLISYNEQFF.